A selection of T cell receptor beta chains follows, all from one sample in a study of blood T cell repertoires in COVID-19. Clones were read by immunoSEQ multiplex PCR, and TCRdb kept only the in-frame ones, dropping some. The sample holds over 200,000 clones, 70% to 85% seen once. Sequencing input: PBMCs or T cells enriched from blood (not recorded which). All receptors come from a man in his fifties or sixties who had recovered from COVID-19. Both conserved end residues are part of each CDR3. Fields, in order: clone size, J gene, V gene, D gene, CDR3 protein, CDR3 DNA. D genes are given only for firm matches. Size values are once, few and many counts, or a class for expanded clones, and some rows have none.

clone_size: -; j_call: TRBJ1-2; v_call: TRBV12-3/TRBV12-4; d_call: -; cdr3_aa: CASSLGARYGYTF; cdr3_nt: TGTGCCAGCAGTTTAGGGGCTCGCTATGGCTACACCTTC
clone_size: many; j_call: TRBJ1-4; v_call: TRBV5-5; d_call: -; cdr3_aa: CASSLKWTANEKLFF; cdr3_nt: TGTGCCAGCAGCTTAAAATGGACAGCTAATGAAAAACTGTTTTTT
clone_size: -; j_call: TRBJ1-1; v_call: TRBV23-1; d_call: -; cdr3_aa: CASSQRWGGGTEAFF; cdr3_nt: TGCGCCAGCAGCCAACGCTGGGGAGGTGGCACTGAAGCTTTCTTT
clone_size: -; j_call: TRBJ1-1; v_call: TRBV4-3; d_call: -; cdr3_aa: CASSQVIQGGTEAFF; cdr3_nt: TGCGCCAGCAGCCAAGTCATCCAGGGAGGGACTGAAGCTTTCTTT
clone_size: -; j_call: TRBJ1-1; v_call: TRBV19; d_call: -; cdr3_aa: CASSIRDKNTEAFF; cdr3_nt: TGTGCCAGTAGTATAAGAGACAAGAACACTGAAGCTTTCTTT
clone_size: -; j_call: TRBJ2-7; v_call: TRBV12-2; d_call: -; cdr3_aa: CASRCRVNEQYF; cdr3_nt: TGTGCAAGTCGCTGCAGGGTGAACGAGCAGTACTTC
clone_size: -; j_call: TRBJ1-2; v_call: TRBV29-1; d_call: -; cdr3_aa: CSVEDLGRSGYTF; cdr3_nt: TGCAGCGTTGAAGATCTGGGGAGGTCTGGCTACACCTTC
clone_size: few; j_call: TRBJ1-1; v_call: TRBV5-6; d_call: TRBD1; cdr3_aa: CASSLTGVGAFF; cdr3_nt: TGTGCCAGCAGTCTGACAGGGGTAGGGGCTTTCTTT
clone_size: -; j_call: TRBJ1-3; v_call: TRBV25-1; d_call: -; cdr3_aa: CASSVGRYSGNTIYF; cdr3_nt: TGTGCCAGCAGTGTTGGTCGGTATTCTGGAAACACCATATATTTT
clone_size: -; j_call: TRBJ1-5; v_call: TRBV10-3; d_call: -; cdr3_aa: CAISDSGSLNQPQHF; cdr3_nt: TGTGCCATCAGTGATTCAGGCTCCTTGAATCAGCCCCAGCATTTT
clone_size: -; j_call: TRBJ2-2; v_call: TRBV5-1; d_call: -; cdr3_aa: CASSLKSDTGELFF; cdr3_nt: TGCGCCAGCAGCCTCAAATCGGACACCGGGGAGCTGTTTTTT
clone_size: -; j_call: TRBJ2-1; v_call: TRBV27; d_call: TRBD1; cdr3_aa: CASSRDRGRTLRITYNEQFF; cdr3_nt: TGTGCCAGCTCCAGGGACAGGGGGCGAACTCTGCGTATTACCTACAATGAGCAGTTCTTC
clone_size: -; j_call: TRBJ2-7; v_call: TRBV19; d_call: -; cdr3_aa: CASSIPGVSYEQYF; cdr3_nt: TGTGCCAGTAGTATCCCGGGGGTCTCCTACGAGCAGTACTTC
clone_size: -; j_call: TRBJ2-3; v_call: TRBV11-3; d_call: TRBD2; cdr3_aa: CASSHSSGGTGETQYF; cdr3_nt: TGTGCCAGCAGCCACAGTAGCGGGGGGACCGGGGAGACGCAGTATTTT